The present T cell receptor (beta chain) was sequenced within a study of cytomegalovirus exposure and HLA in healthy donors. Concerning this clone: The target antigen is unknown. One end of the junction does not line up with germline, which may come from a read error.

Study-wide results and caveats: Some TCR beta chains (around 180 of them) were listed as cytomegalovirus-associated.

The table came from immunoSEQ multiplex PCR; TCRdb's copy has only in-frame clones and leaves some out. The repertoire holds 150,000 to 180,000 clones, with roughly 86% as singletons. The CDR3 spans 17 residues. Germline CDR1 and CDR2: SGHAT and FQNNGV. This receptor was obtained from a human donor in good health. The chain carries TRBV11-2 and TRBJ2-1, with D possibly TRBD2 on 5 matching bases. Sequenced sample: PBMCs. CDR3 sequence (DNA): TGTGCCAGCAGCCTAGAGGACTCTCCTAGGCCCTACAATGAGCAGTTCTTC. Encoded protein: CASSLEDSPRPYNEQFF.